The 31 T cell receptor beta chains in this list originate from one sample, sequenced in a study of beta chain features in type 1 diabetes. Every isolated RNA sample was fully reverse transcribed, so sequencing captured expressed TCRB transcripts. Some clones are missing from TCRdb's copy, which holds only in-frame ones; the method was immunoSEQ multiplex PCR. The repertoire holds 450,000 to 600,000 clones, with approximately 30% as singletons. The sequenced sample consisted of naive CD4+ T cells from blood. All receptors derive from a young man in good health.

This clone was seen only a few times. The V call is TRBV6-5, the J call TRBJ2-7; 9 bases line up with TRBD1. V lost 3 bases and J lost 5; bases outside the gene matches: 5. There are 14 residues in the CDR3. The germline CDR1 and CDR2 sequences are MNHEY and SVGAGI. Written as DNA, the CDR3 is TGTGCCAGCAGTTATTGGGACAGGGAGGACGAGCAGTACTTC. Its protein is CASSYWDREDEQYF.

This chain uses TRBV4-3 with TRBJ2-1; 7 bases fit TRBD1. CDR1 and CDR2 from the germline V gene are LGHNA and YSLEER. Losses at the gene ends were 0 bases for V and 6 bases for J; bases not matched to a gene: 5. CDR3 length: 15 amino acids. CDR3 coding DNA: TGCGCCAGCAGCCAAGAGGGCGACAGGGCCAATGAGCAGTTCTTC. Its protein product is CASSQEGDRANEQFF.

CDR3 DNA sequence: TGCAGTGCTAACAGGGGGAACGAGCAGTACTTC. Translated, it gives CSANRGNEQYF. This rearrangement joins TRBV20-1 to TRBJ2-7; TRBD1 matches at 8 bases. The V gene end was trimmed by 4 bases and the J gene end by 5 bases; junction bases not matched to a gene: 1. CDR3 size: 11 residues. Per the germline V gene, CDR1 is DFQATT and CDR2 is SNEGSKA (reference sequence).

The sample holds a few counts of this clone. This rearrangement joins TRBV11-2 to TRBJ2-5; D is ambiguous. This CDR3 region has 13 residues. Germline CDR1 reads SGHAT; CDR2 reads FQNNGV. V was clipped by 8 bases and J by 1 base, with 11 bases between them. As DNA, the CDR3 is TGTGCCAGCCAGACGGCGGTCCAAGAGACCCAGTACTTC. Protein product: CASQTAVQETQYF.

V gene TRBV7-3 combines with J gene TRBJ2-1, with TRBD1 identical over 7 bases. This CDR3 comprises 13 residues. The germline CDR1 and CDR2 sequences are SGHTA and FQGTGA. V shed 6 bases, J shed 8 bases, and the junction held 7 bases outside the gene matches. CDR3 nucleotides: TGTGCCAGCAGTTCGACAGGGATCGATGAGCAGTTCTTC. This codes for CASSSTGIDEQFF.

This clone was detected only a few times. V usage is TRBV29-1 and J usage is TRBJ1-1, with D unresolved. The CDR3 is made up of 14 amino acids. Germline values: CDR1 SQVTM, CDR2 ANQGSEA. The germline V and J ends were trimmed by 3 bases and 4 bases, with 15 bases remaining between them. The CDR3 sequence: CSVEARPLGTEAFF. CDR3 coding DNA: TGCAGCGTTGAGGCCAGACCCTTGGGCACTGAAGCTTTCTTT.

CDR3 sequence reads: CSARTGGNGEQFF. DNA for the CDR3: TGCAGCGCTCGGACAGGGGGCAACGGGGAGCAGTTCTTC. V gene TRBV29-1 combines with J gene TRBJ2-1, with TRBD1 matching 11 bases. Germline-derived CDR1 and CDR2 are SQVTM and ANQGSEA. After removal of 7 bases from V and 10 bases from J, the junction contained 9 bases not matched to a gene. The CDR3 loop spans 13 amino acids.

The J gene is TRBJ2-7, the V gene TRBV10-3, with D unresolved. The CDR3 has 11 residues. Germline lookup yields CDR1 ENHRY and CDR2 SYGVKD. Trimming stripped 3 bases from V and 5 bases from J, with 5 bases between. CDR3 in amino acids: CAISDGDEQYF. In DNA, the CDR3 is TGTGCCATCAGTGACGGAGACGAGCAGTACTTC.

This rearrangement joins TRBV29-1 to TRBJ1-1; 8 nucleotides align to TRBD1. V shed 7 bases and J 3 bases; nucleotides not matched to a gene: 13. From germline, CDR1 is SQVTM and CDR2 ANQGSEA. This CDR3 has 15 residues. The CDR3 sequence is CSAPAQGAEDTEAFF. The CDR3 DNA is TGCAGCGCCCCAGCGCAGGGGGCCGAGGACACTGAAGCTTTCTTT.

The chain uses TRBV7-9 and TRBJ2-7, with TRBD2 identical over 7 bases. This CDR3 spans 13 amino acids. J gave up 3 bases and V 4 bases, and 3 bases lay outside the gene matches. The germline CDR1 and CDR2 sequences are SEHNR and FQNEAQ (reference sequence). The DNA of the CDR3 is TGTGCCAGCAGCTCGGGACTACTCTACGAGCAGTACTTC. This encodes CASSSGLLYEQYF.

About this clone: This same CDR3 is encoded by further DNA sequences in the sample. The genes are TRBV5-1 and TRBJ2-3; D is possibly TRBD2 (6 bases). The CDR3 runs to 14 residues. Trimming took off 0 bases at V and 2 bases at J, with 7 bases between the two ends. The germline V gene has CDR1 SGHRS and CDR2 YFSETQ. The CDR3: CASSLERVTDTQYF. Written as DNA, the CDR3 is TGCGCCAGCAGCTTGGAGCGGGTCACAGATACGCAGTATTTT.

J is TRBJ2-1 and V is TRBV7-8; D is unclear. The germline CDR1 and CDR2 sequences are SGHVS and FQNEAQ. The CDR3 is 14 amino acids. Trimming stripped 4 bases from V and 7 bases from J, with 14 bases between. CDR3 region: CASSSRLPRNEQFF. Here the CDR3 DNA reads TGTGCCAGCAGCTCTAGACTCCCTCGGAATGAGCAGTTCTTC.

The table lists this clone with a count of one. The gene calls are TRBV18 and TRBJ2-5, with 10 bases identical to TRBD2. Germline V gene data show CDR1 as KGHSH and CDR2 as LQKENI. The V and J ends lost 6 bases and 5 bases, in that order; junction bases with no gene match: 6. CDR3 length: 14 amino acids. The CDR3: CASSPLAGVETQYF. The CDR3 coding sequence is TGTGCCAGCTCGCCCCTAGCGGGAGTTGAGACCCAGTACTTC.

The chain employs TRBV18 and TRBJ2-5; D unresolved. The CDR3 loop spans 15 amino acids. Germline V gene lookup returns CDR1 KGHSH and CDR2 LQKENI. Trimming removed 3 bases from V and 3 bases from J, with 14 bases in between. The CDR3 region is CASSPMARLEETQYF. As DNA, the CDR3 is TGTGCCAGCTCACCGATGGCTAGATTGGAAGAGACCCAGTACTTC.

The rearrangement links TRBV29-1 to TRBJ2-3; tentative D call: TRBD2 (5 bases). Trimming cost V 6 bases and J 0 bases, with 7 bases left between them. The CDR3 is made up of 12 amino acids. Germline lookup yields CDR1 SQVTM and CDR2 ANQGSEA. For the CDR3, the DNA is TGCAGCGTCGGACTTAGCACAGATACGCAGTATTTT. As protein: CSVGLSTDTQYF.

The gene calls are TRBV19 and TRBJ2-5; D is possibly TRBD1 (6 bases). The CDR3 consists of 15 residues. Deletions cut 5 bases from V and 2 bases from J, with 15 bases between. Germline values: CDR1 LNHDA, CDR2 SQIVND (reference sequence). The CDR3: CASSEKRTVQETQYF. CDR3 in DNA: TGTGCCAGTAGTGAGAAACGGACAGTACAAGAGACCCAGTACTTC.

Comment on this clone: Other nucleotide sequences from this sample produce the same CDR3. This chain links TRBV20-1 with TRBJ1-1, with D hard to call. V was pared by 6 bases and J by 1 base, with 6 bases between. Germline V gives CDR1 DFQATT, CDR2 SNEGSKA (reference sequence). This CDR3 spans 11 amino acids. As DNA, the CDR3 is TGCAGTGCATCTAGGAACACTGAAGCTTTCTTT. Amino acids: CSASRNTEAFF.

In its sample, this clone was seen once. The chain is built from TRBV30 and TRBJ2-2; D is undetermined. CDR1 is GTSNPN and CDR2 is SVGIG in the germline V gene (reference sequence). This CDR3 region has 14 residues. V was shortened by 0 bases and J by 6 bases, with 11 bases between the two germline ends. The CDR3 region has the DNA TGTGCCTGGAGTGTACTCTGGGTTTCCGGGGAGCTGTTTTTT. Translation: CAWSVLWVSGELFF.

This clone has a handful of counts. This sequence joins TRBV9 and TRBJ2-1; TRBD1 agrees at 11 bases. The junction had 10 bases not matched to a gene; V was cut back by 2 bases and J by 6 bases. The CDR3 has 17 residues. Germline assignment: CDR1 SGDLS and CDR2 YYNGEE. The CDR3 is CASSVTAAGTGGNEQFF. The CDR3 nucleotides are TGTGCCAGCAGCGTTACGGCGGCCGGGACAGGGGGCAATGAGCAGTTCTTC.

This CDR3 is CASSIGREETQYF. Here the CDR3 DNA reads TGTGCCAGCAGCATTGGACGTGAAGAGACCCAGTACTTC. The chain recombines TRBV7-3 with TRBJ2-5; D is uncertain. V was clipped by 5 bases and J by 3 bases, with 10 bases between them. Germline V gives CDR1 SGHTA, CDR2 FQGTGA. This CDR3 has 13 amino acids.

V usage is TRBV9 and J usage is TRBJ2-5, with D perhaps TRBD1 (5 bases). In germline, CDR1 is SGDLS, CDR2 YYNGEE. This CDR3 has 13 residues. Trimming stripped 0 bases from V and 4 bases from J, with 7 bases between. The CDR3 DNA reads TGTGCCAGCAGCGTAGAGGGGCCAGAGACCCAGTACTTC. The encoded protein is CASSVEGPETQYF.

V is TRBV29-1 and J is TRBJ1-4; D remains unclear. Germline V gene lookup returns CDR1 SQVTM and CDR2 ANQGSEA. The CDR3 totals 13 residues. The V end was cut by 4 bases, the J end by 3 bases, with 9 bases between. The CDR3 is CSVVGLSNEKLFF. CDR3 DNA sequence: TGCAGCGTTGTGGGCTTGTCTAATGAAAAACTGTTTTTT.

The V and J genes are TRBV18 and TRBJ1-1; 11 bases are a match to TRBD1. Germline assignment: CDR1 KGHSH and CDR2 LQKENI. The V and J ends lost 3 bases and 5 bases, in that order; junction bases with no gene match: 2. The CDR3 loop spans 14 amino acids. The chain's CDR3 is CASSPDRGRTEAFF. CDR3 nucleotide sequence: TGTGCCAGCTCACCGGACAGGGGGCGAACTGAAGCTTTCTTT.

The chain uses TRBV14 and TRBJ2-5, with D uncertain. CDR1 and CDR2 from the germline V gene are SGHDN and FVKESK. This CDR3 is built from 11 residues. Trimming took off 4 bases at V and 8 bases at J, with 8 bases between the two ends. The CDR3 sequence is CASSLSGTQYF. CDR3 bases: TGTGCCAGCAGCCTCTCCGGCACCCAGTACTTC.

This clone was picked up a small number of times. This chain uses TRBV30 with TRBJ1-3; D is unresolved. V was trimmed by 3 bases and J by 4 bases, leaving 7 bases between them. Germline-derived CDR1 and CDR2 are GTSNPN and SVGIG (reference sequence). CDR3 length: 12 residues. In DNA form, the CDR3 reads TGTGCCTGGAGCCCCCCGGGAAACACCATATATTTT. It encodes CAWSPPGNTIYF.

The gene calls are TRBV5-1 and TRBJ2-4; D unresolved. V gave up 0 bases and J gave up 1 base, with 11 bases separating them. Germline V lookup: CDR1 SGHRS, CDR2 YFSETQ. This CDR3 has 16 residues. The CDR3 coding sequence is TGCGCCAGCAGCTTGGCTCCCACGATGGCCAAAAACATTCAGTACTTC. It is translated as CASSLAPTMAKNIQYF.

This chain connects TRBV30 to TRBJ2-3; D assignment may be TRBD1 or TRBD2 (5 bases each). Germline V gene data show CDR1 as GTSNPN and CDR2 as SVGIG (reference sequence). This CDR3 spans 13 amino acids. Trimming removed 8 bases from V and 6 bases from J, with 18 bases in between. The CDR3 reads CAGGLSRGDTQYF. CDR3 bases: TGTGCCGGAGGACTCTCAAGGGGCGATACGCAGTATTTT.

This clone came up a few times. The rearrangement uses TRBV28 and TRBJ2-5; D not resolved. The DNA matches TRBJ2-7 better at its end, which makes the J call doubtful. Germline CDR1 reads MDHEN; CDR2 reads SYDVKM. This CDR3 region has 11 residues. DNA for the CDR3: TGTGCCAGCAGCCGGTCCTACGAGCAGTACTTC. It is translated as CASSRSYEQYF.

In this sample, this clone turned up a few times. The sample holds other DNA sequences that translate to the same CDR3. The rearrangement joins TRBV6-5 to TRBJ2-7; D gene unclear. The CDR3 runs 13 residues. Looked up from germline, CDR1 is MNHEY and CDR2 is SVGAGI. The V end was cut by 0 bases, the J end by 4 bases, with 7 bases between. CDR3 sequence reads: CASSYSGLYEQYF. The CDR3 DNA reads as TGTGCCAGCAGTTACTCGGGTCTGTACGAGCAGTACTTC.

V usage is TRBV9 and J usage is TRBJ1-2; the D is unclear. V lost 4 bases and J 3 bases, leaving 13 bases between the germline ends. The CDR3 extends over 14 amino acids. The germline CDR1 and CDR2 sequences are SGDLS and YYNGEE. The CDR3 DNA is TGTGCCAGCAGCTACGATGTCCATTACTATGGCTACACCTTC. Translation: CASSYDVHYYGYTF.

The chain joins TRBV7-9 to TRBJ2-4; D perhaps matches TRBD1 (6 bases). In germline, CDR1 is SEHNR, CDR2 FQNEAQ (reference sequence). The CDR3 runs to 16 residues. The ends were cut back, 3 bases at V and 2 bases at J, with 14 bases in the middle. CDR3 residues: CASSFAGQWTKNIQYF. The CDR3 DNA sequence: TGTGCCAGCAGCTTTGCCGGACAGTGGACCAAAAACATTCAGTACTTC.